This TCR beta chain was retrieved from a study of T cell responses to AZD1222 COVID-19 vaccine. The wider study: Pooling was applied to second doses at about 4 or about 12 weeks. Study-level results: Spike-specific TCR breadth rose after two AZD1222 doses, and depth rose as well. Vaccine-associated CD4 TCRs spanned spike, dominant at 160-218 and 743-854. Donors were chiefly white British, with a greater number of females, and clonal diversity was perhaps underestimated.

Clones were sequenced by immunoSEQ multiplex PCR, and TCRdb holds only the in-frame ones, with some missing. The sample comprises around 140,000 clones, over 90% of which are singletons, and more than 4.5% rests with the top ten. A note on this clone: Antigen specificity is unknown.

Germline V CDR1 and CDR2: LNHDA, SQIVND (reference sequence). Trimming took 6 bases from V and 2 from J, leaving 11 bases between them. This CDR3 has 14 amino acids. V is TRBV19 and J is TRBJ1-3; D unclear. This receptor was identified in an adult in good health. This specimen was peripheral blood, taken on day 0 of AZD1222 vaccination. In DNA form, the CDR3 reads TGTGCCAGTAGATCTTCCAGTACTGGAAACACCATATATTTT. This encodes CASRSSSTGNTIYF.